The rows below give T cell receptor beta chains drawn from one sample of a study of vaccination effects on CD4 cells after COVID-19. Clones were read by immunoSEQ multiplex PCR, and TCRdb kept only the in-frame ones, dropping some. The sample comprises over 14,000 clones, around three quarters of which are singletons, and roughly 9.7% rests with the top ten. Antigens of these TCRs are unknown. Sequencing used CD4+ T cells from PBMCs cultured with SARS-CoV-2 spike peptides, obtained after COVID-19 vaccination. These receptors were obtained from a human donor who received a COVID-19 vaccine. Each CDR3 is given with its conserved first and last residue. The D gene is left open where the match is weak. Only some rows state a clone size, as once, few, many or a class for expanded clones.

TRBJ2-1,-,-,TRBV5-4,CASSFGRSSYNEQFF,TGTGCCAGCAGCTTTGGGAGGAGCTCCTACAATGAGCAGTTCTTC
TRBJ1-5,-,-,TRBV25-1,CASSRGLLPQHF,TGTGCCAGCAGCAGGGGCCTGCTGCCCCAGCATTTT
TRBJ1-2,-,medium-sized,TRBV18,CASSATGNPNYGYTF,TGTGCCAGCTCAGCAACAGGGAATCCTAACTATGGCTACACCTTC
TRBJ2-1,-,few,TRBV6-6,CASRAGTGGNEQFF,TGTGCCAGCAGGGCCGGGACTGGAGGCAATGAGCAGTTCTTC
TRBJ1-4,-,-,TRBV2,CASSEVLITTNEKLFF,TGTGCCAGCAGTGAAGTTTTGATAACAACTAATGAAAAACTGTTTTTT
TRBJ1-2,-,-,TRBV6-2/TRBV6-3,CASSYSRGWNYGYTF,TGTGCCAGCAGTTACTCCCGGGGCTGGAACTATGGCTACACCTTC
TRBJ1-6,-,-,TRBV19,CASSLSSYNSPLHF,TGTGCCAGTAGTCTAAGCTCCTATAATTCACCCCTCCACTTT
TRBJ1-1,TRBD1,-,TRBV15,CATSRDRSQGGTEAFF,TGTGCCACCAGCAGAGATCGGTCCCAGGGGGGGACTGAAGCTTTCTTT
TRBJ2-7,-,-,TRBV5-1,CASSSVGLSYEQYF,TGCGCCAGCAGCTCAGTGGGTCTTTCCTACGAGCAGTACTTC
TRBJ2-6,-,-,TRBV4-1,CASSLPFRAGANVLTF,TGCGCCAGCAGCCTCCCCTTCCGGGCTGGGGCCAACGTCCTGACTTTC
TRBJ2-7,TRBD1,-,TRBV30,CAWKGQGILSYEQYF,TGTGCCTGGAAGGGACAGGGGATTCTAAGCTACGAGCAGTACTTC
TRBJ1-1,-,-,TRBV3-1/TRBV3-2,CASSHQKMNTEAFF,TGTGCCAGCAGCCACCAGAAAATGAACACTGAAGCTTTCTTT
TRBJ2-5,-,once,TRBV7-6,CASSLERRETQYF,TGTGCCAGCAGCTTAGAGAGAAGGGAGACCCAGTACTTC
TRBJ1-2,TRBD1,-,TRBV30,CAWSGQGGRGYTF,TGTGCCTGGAGCGGACAGGGGGGGAGAGGCTACACCTTC
TRBJ2-7,TRBD2,-,TRBV9,CASSVGLPREGYEQYF,TGTGCCAGCAGCGTAGGACTTCCGCGGGAGGGCTACGAGCAGTACTTC